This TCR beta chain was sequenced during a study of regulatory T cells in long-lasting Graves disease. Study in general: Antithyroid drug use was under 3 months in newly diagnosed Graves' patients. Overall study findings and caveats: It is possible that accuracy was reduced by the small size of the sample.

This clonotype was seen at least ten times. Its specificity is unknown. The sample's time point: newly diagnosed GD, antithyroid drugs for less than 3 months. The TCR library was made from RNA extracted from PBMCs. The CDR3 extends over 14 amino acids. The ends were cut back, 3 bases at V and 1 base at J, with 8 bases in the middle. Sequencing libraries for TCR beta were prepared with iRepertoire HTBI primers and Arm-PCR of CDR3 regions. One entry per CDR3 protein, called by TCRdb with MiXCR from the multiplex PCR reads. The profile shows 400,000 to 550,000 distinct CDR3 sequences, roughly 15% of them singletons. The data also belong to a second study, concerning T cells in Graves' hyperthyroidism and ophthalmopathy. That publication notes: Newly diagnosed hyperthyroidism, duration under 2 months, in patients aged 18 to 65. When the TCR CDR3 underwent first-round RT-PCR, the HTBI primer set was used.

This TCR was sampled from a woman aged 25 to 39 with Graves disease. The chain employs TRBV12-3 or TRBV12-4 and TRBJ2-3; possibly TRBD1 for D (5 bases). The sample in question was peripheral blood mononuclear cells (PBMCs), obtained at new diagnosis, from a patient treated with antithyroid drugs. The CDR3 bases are TGTGCCAGCAGTTTTTTACAGGGCACAGATACGCAGTATTTT. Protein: CASSFLQGTDTQYF.